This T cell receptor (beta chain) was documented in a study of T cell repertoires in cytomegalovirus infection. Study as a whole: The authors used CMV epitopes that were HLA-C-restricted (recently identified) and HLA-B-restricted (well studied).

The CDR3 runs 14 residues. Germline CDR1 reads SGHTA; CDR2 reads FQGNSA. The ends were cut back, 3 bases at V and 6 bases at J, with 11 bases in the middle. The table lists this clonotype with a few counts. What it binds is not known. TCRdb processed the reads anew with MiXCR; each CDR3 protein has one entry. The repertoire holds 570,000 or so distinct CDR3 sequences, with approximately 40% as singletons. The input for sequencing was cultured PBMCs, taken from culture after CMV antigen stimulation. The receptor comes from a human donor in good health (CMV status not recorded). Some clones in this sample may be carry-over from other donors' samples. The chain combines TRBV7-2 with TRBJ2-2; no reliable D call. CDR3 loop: CASSFGPAAGELFF. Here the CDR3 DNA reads TGTGCCAGCAGCTTTGGCCCTGCCGCCGGGGAGCTGTTTTTT.